This T cell receptor beta chain appears in the sequencing data of a study of blood T cell repertoires in COVID-19. Produced via immunoSEQ multiplex PCR; TCRdb's table is partial and in-frame only. Of 250,000 to 300,000 clones detected, around 85% appear once; the ten largest clones hold about an eighth. The V segment lost 6 bases and the J segment 0 bases; nucleotides outside the gene matches: 6. Germline loops: CDR1 ENHRY, CDR2 SYGVKD. The CDR3 sequence is 16 residues long. Material for sequencing was peripheral blood. The chain is built from TRBV10-3 and TRBJ2-7; 12 bases map to TRBD2. This TCR came from a woman aged 25 to 39 with COVID-19, enrolled during active disease. The CDR3 DNA sequence: TGTGCCATCAGCGGATTACTAGCGGGGGGCTCCTACGAGCAGTACTTC. Translated: CAISGLLAGGSYEQYF.